A single T cell receptor (beta chain) is shown here with its context. Per the original methods: How many nucleated cells were present was estimated from reference gene primer amplification. Repertoires were generated with immunoSEQ multiplex PCR, while TCRdb's copy carries only in-frame clones and drops some. The V and J calls and clone size were taken over from that table, and D and trimming were inferred from the DNA. The repertoire includes 85,000 to 120,000 clones, around 80% of them detected once, and about 14% sits in the top ten. The data stem from a study of blood T cell repertoires in COVID-19. On the study more broadly: Italy, Spain and the United States were the sources of the convalescent and acute COVID-19 samples. Nucleic acid was either cDNA or gDNA, and it came from T cells, B-cell-depleted T cells, or PBMCs.

Germline assignment: CDR1 MNHEY and CDR2 SMNVEV (reference sequence). Trimming took 2 bases from V and 4 from J, leaving 11 bases between them. The CDR3 is 14 amino acids. V and J are TRBV27 and TRBJ2-5; TRBD1 might be the D (5 bases). Material: peripheral blood. The clonotype was recovered from a woman aged 60-75 years with acute or convalescent COVID-19. CDR3 in DNA: TGTGCCAGCAGTTTAAATTTCCAGGGAGAGACCCAGTACTTC. It translates to CASSLNFQGETQYF.